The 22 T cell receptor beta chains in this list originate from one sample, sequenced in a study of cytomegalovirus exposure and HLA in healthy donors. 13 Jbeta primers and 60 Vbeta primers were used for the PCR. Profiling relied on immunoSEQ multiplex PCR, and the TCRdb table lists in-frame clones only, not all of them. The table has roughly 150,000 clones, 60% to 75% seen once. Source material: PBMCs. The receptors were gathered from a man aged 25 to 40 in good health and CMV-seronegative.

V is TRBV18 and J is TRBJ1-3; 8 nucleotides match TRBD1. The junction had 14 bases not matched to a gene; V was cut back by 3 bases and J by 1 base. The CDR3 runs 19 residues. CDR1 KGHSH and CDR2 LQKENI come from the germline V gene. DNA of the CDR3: TGTGCCAGCTCACCCGGACAGGGAAAAATGAGAACTTCTGGAAACACCATATATTTT. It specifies CASSPGQGKMRTSGNTIYF.

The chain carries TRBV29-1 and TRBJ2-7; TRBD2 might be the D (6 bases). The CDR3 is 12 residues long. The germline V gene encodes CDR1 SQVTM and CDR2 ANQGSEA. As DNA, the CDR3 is TGCTCCGTCCGAAGAGGCGGGGACGAGCAGTACTTC. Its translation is CSVRRGGDEQYF.

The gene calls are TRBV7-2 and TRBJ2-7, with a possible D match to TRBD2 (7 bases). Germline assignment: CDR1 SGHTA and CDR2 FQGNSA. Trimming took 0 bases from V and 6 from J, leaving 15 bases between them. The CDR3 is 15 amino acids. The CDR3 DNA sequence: TGTGCCAGCAGCTTAGCAGGACTAGGGGGAACCGAGCAGTACTTC. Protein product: CASSLAGLGGTEQYF.

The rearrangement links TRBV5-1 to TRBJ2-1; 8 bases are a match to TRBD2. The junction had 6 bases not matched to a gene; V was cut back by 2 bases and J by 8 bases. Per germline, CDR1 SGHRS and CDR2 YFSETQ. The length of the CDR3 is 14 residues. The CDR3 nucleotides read TGCGCCAGCAGCTTTAGCGGGGACTCGGATGAGCAGTTCTTC. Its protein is CASSFSGDSDEQFF. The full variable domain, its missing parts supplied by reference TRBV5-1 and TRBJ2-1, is KAGVTQTPRYLIKTRGQQVTLSCSPISGHRSVSWYQQTPGQGLQFLFEYFSETQRNKGNFPGRFSGRQFSNSRSEMNVSTLELGDSALYLCASSFSGDSDEQFFGPGTRLTVL.

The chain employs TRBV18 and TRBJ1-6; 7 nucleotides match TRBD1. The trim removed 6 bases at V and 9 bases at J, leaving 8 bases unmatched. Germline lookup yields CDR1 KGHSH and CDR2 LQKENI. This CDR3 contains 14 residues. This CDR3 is CASSPGTESSPLHF. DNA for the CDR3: TGTGCCAGCTCCCCGGGGACAGAGAGTTCACCCCTCCACTTT.

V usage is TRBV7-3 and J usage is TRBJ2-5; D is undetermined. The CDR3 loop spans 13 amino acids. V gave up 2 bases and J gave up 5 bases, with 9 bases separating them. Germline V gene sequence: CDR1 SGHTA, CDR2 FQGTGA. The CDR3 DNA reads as TGTGCCAGCAGCTTAGCTAGAGCTGAGACCCAGTACTTC. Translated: CASSLARAETQYF. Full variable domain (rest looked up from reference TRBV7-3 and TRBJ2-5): GAGVSQTPSNKVTEKGKYVELRCDPISGHTALYWYRQSLGQGPEFLIYFQGTGAADDSGLPNDRFFAVRPEGSVSTLKIQRTERGDSAVYLCASSLARAETQYFGPGTRLLVL.

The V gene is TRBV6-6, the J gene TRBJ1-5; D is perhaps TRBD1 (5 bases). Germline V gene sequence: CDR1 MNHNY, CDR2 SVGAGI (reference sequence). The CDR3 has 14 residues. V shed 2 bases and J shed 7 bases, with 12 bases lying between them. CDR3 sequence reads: CASSYRGTEQPQHF. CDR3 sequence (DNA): TGTGCCAGCAGTTACCGGGGGACCGAGCAGCCCCAGCATTTT.

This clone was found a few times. This chain's CDR3 is CASSPTTQVNEQFF. CDR3 DNA sequence: TGTGCCAGCTCACCAACTACACAGGTCAATGAGCAGTTCTTC. This rearrangement joins TRBV18 to TRBJ2-1; tentative D call: TRBD1 (5 bases). The length of the CDR3 is 14 residues. V was shortened by 2 bases and J by 6 bases, with 11 bases between the two germline ends. Germline-derived CDR1 and CDR2 are KGHSH and LQKENI.

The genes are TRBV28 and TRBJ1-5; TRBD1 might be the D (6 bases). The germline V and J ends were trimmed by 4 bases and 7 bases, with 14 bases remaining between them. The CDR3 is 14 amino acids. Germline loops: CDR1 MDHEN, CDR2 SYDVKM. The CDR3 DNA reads TGTGCCAGCAGTTACACAGGGTGGGAGCAGCCCCAGCATTTT. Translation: CASSYTGWEQPQHF.

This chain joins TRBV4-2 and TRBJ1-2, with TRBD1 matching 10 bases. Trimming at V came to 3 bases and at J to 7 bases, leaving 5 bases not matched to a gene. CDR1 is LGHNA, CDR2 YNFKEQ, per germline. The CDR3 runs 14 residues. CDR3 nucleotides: TGTGCCAGCAGCCATGGGACAGGGGAGGCTGGCTACACCTTC. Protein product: CASSHGTGEAGYTF.

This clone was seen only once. CDR3 in amino acids: CAIGGTGDEKLFF. The CDR3 nucleotides are TGTGCCATCGGGGGGACAGGGGATGAAAAACTGTTTTTT. The rearrangement uses TRBV10-3 and TRBJ1-4; 10 bases align to TRBD1. In germline, CDR1 is ENHRY, CDR2 SYGVKD. The CDR3 sequence is 13 residues long. Trimming took 8 bases from V and 6 from J; bases not matched to a gene: 3.

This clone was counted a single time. CDR3 in amino acids: CASTSRDRVGDEQYF. DNA for the CDR3: TGTGCCAGCACTAGCCGGGACAGGGTAGGTGACGAGCAGTACTTC. The V gene is TRBV6-6, the J gene TRBJ2-7; TRBD1 matches at 9 bases. CDR1 MNHNY and CDR2 SVGAGI come from the germline V gene (reference sequence). The junction had 12 bases not matched to a gene; V was cut back by 7 bases and J by 5 bases. CDR3 size: 15 residues.

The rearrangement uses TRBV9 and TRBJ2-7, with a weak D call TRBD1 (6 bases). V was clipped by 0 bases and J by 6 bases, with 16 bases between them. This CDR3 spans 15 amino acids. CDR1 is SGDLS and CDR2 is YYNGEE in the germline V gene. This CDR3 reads CASSVDRTDPLEQYF. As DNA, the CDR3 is TGTGCCAGCAGCGTAGACAGGACAGACCCCCTCGAGCAGTACTTC.

This CDR3 reads CASSLGTGRNQPQHF. The CDR3, as DNA: TGTGCCAGCAGCTTGGGGACAGGAAGAAATCAGCCCCAGCATTTT. The chain combines TRBV5-5 with TRBJ1-5, with 7 bases matching TRBD1. The CDR3 runs 15 residues. J was trimmed by 4 bases and V by 0 bases; bases with no gene match: 4. In germline, CDR1 is SGHKS, CDR2 YYEKEE (reference sequence).

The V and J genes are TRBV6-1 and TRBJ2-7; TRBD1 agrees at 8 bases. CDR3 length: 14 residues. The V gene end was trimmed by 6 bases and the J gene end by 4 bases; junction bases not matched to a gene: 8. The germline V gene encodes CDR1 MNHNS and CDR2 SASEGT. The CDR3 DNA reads TGTGCCAGCAGCACAGGGGGTGGATTTTACGAGCAGTACTTC. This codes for CASSTGGGFYEQYF.

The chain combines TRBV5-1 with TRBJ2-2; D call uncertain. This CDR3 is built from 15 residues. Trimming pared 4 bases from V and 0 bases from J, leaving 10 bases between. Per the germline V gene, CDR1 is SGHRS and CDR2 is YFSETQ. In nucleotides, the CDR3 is TGCGCCAGCAGCGCGCTTGGTGCGAACACCGGGGAGCTGTTTTTT. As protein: CASSALGANTGELFF.

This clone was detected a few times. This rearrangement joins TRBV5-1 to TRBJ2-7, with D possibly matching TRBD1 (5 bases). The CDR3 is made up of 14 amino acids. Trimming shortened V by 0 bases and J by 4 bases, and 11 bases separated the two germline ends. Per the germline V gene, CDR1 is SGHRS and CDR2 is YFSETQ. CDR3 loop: CASSLGLGAYEQYF. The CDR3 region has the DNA TGCGCCAGCAGCTTGGGGCTAGGGGCATACGAGCAGTACTTC.

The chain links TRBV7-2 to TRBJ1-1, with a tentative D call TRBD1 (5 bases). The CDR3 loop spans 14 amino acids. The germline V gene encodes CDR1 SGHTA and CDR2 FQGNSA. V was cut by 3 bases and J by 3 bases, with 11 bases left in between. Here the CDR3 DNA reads TGTGCCAGCAGCTTGGGGCGGACGTACACTGAAGCTTTCTTT. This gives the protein CASSLGRTYTEAFF.

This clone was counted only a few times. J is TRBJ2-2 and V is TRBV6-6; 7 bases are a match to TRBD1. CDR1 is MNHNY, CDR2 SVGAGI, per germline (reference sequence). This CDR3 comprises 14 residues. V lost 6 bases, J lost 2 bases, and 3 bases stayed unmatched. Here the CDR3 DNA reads TGTGCCAGCAGAGGACAGGTTAACACCGGGGAGCTGTTTTTT. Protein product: CASRGQVNTGELFF.

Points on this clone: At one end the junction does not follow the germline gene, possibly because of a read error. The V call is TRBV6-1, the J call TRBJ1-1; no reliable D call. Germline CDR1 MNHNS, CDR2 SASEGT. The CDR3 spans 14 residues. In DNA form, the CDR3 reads TGTGCCGGCAGCGAACCAGGTATGAACACTGAAGCTTTCTTT. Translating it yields CAGSEPGMNTEAFF.

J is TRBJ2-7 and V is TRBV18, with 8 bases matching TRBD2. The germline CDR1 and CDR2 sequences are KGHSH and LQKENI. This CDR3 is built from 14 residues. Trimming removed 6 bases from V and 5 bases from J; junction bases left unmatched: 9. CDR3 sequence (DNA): TGTGCCAGCTCCCCTACTAGCGGAGGCGACGAGCAGTACTTC. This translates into CASSPTSGGDEQYF.

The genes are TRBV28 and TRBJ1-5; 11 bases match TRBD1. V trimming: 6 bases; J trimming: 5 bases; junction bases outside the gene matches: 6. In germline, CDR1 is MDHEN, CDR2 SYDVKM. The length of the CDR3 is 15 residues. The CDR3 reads CASSPGQGAHQPQHF. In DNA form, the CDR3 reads TGTGCCAGCAGCCCCGGACAGGGGGCGCATCAGCCCCAGCATTTT.